Each of the 21 T cell receptor beta chains below was sequenced from the same sample in a study of blood T cells in healthy people across ages. Together with a sample-barcoded 5' primer, a J-beta primer mix was included in a second PCR lasting about 7 to 12 cycles. TCRdb analysed the 5' RACE reads with MiXCR anew, one entry per CDR3 protein. Among over 600,000 distinct CDR3 sequences listed, around 50% were seen once. Source material: blood. These receptors were collected from a man of 80 years or more in good health.

This clonotype was observed a handful of times. This rearrangement joins TRBV2 to TRBJ2-3; 8 bases map to TRBD1. The CDR3 sequence is 15 residues long. Losses at the gene ends were 6 bases for V and 2 bases for J; bases not matched to a gene: 7. The V gene's germline CDR1 is SNHLY and CDR2 FYNNEI. This CDR3 is CASRNPGQATDTQYF. The CDR3 bases are TGTGCCAGCAGGAACCCGGGACAGGCCACAGATACGCAGTATTTT.

In this sample, this clonotype turned up a few times. CDR3 residues: CASRYMGNQPQHF. The CDR3 region has the DNA TGTGCCAGCAGGTACATGGGCAATCAGCCCCAGCATTTT. The rearrangement uses TRBV6-2 or TRBV6-3 and TRBJ1-5; D not resolved. Germline assignment: CDR1 MNHEY and CDR2 SVGEGT. V lost 6 bases and J 2 bases, leaving 8 bases between the germline ends. The CDR3 contains 13 residues.

In regard to this clonotype: A much more abundant neighbour one base away suggests this may be a read error. The rearrangement uses TRBV29-1 and TRBJ2-1, with 9 bases that match TRBD2. Germline V gene sequence: CDR1 SQVTM, CDR2 ANQGSEA. The V segment lost 7 bases and the J segment 13 bases; nucleotides outside the gene matches: 14. The CDR3 loop spans 13 amino acids. The CDR3, as DNA: TGCAGCGATACCGCTAGCGGGACGGAGACCCAGTTCTTC. It specifies CSDTASGTETQFF.

J is TRBJ1-2 and V is TRBV27; D uncertain. The CDR3 length is 17 residues. Germline lookup yields CDR1 MNHEY and CDR2 SMNVEV (reference sequence). The V and J ends lost 6 bases and 0 bases respectively, with 20 bases between them. The CDR3 region has the DNA TGTGCCAGCAGACCGCCCGGGCGTCAGGCCTCTAACTATGGCTACACCTTC. This encodes CASRPPGRQASNYGYTF.

Worth noting for this clonotype: The junction departs from the called germline gene at one end, perhaps through a read error. The gene calls are TRBV28 and TRBJ2-1, with 12 bases aligning to TRBD2. Germline CDR1 reads MDHEN; CDR2 reads SYDVKM. The CDR3 has 21 residues. The CDR3 bases are TGTGCCAGCAGTTTAAGCGGACTAGCGGGACCCTCCCGAGGCTCCTACAATAAGCAGTTCTTC. It codes for CASSLSGLAGPSRGSYNKQFF.

This clonotype was recorded a few times. V usage is TRBV10-3 and J usage is TRBJ2-3; 10 bases align to TRBD2. The CDR3 totals 15 residues. Germline V gives CDR1 ENHRY, CDR2 SYGVKD. The trim removed 10 bases at V and 2 bases at J, leaving 9 bases unmatched. Here the CDR3 DNA reads TGTGCCACCTCCGCCGGGACTAGCGACACAGATACGCAGTATTTT. Translating it yields CATSAGTSDTDTQYF.

This clonotype was seen many times. This chain's CDR3 is CSVGFGYEQYF. The CDR3 DNA reads TGCAGCGTTGGTTTTGGCTACGAGCAGTACTTC. This chain connects TRBV29-1 to TRBJ2-7; D is ambiguous. The CDR3 sequence is 11 residues long. V was pared by 4 bases and J by 3 bases, with 7 bases between. The germline V gene encodes CDR1 SQVTM and CDR2 ANQGSEA.

The gene calls are TRBV7-2 and TRBJ2-4, with TRBD2 identical over 7 bases. The DNA end lines up better with TRBJ2-7; the J call may be wrong. The length of the CDR3 is 15 residues. Germline V CDR1 and CDR2: SGHTA, FQGNSA. CDR3 coding DNA: TGTGCCAGCAGCTTAGGGGGTAGCGGGTGGGTCGAGCAGTACTTC. It is translated as CASSLGGSGWVEQYF.

This chain uses TRBV18 with TRBJ2-7; the D gene is possibly TRBD2 (7 bases). Deletions cut 4 bases from V and 5 bases from J, with 21 bases between. Germline CDR1 and CDR2: KGHSH and LQKENI. The CDR3 is made up of 16 amino acids. This CDR3 reads CASSRYGGAHDNEQYF. In DNA, the CDR3 is TGTGCCAGCTCACGTTATGGGGGGGCCCATGACAACGAGCAGTACTTC.

J is TRBJ2-2 and V is TRBV11-3; 13 positions agree with TRBD2. CDR3 length equals 17 residues. From germline, CDR1 is SGHNT and CDR2 YENEEA. V gave up 4 bases and J gave up 6 bases; unmatched junction bases: 8. The CDR3 DNA follows: TGTGCCAGCAGCTCAATGGGACTAGCGGGGCCCCCCGGGGAGCTGTTTTTT. Protein sequence: CASSSMGLAGPPGELFF.

This chain uses TRBV7-9 with TRBJ2-3, with 12 nucleotides matching TRBD2. Unmatched junction bases numbered 6, after V lost 2 bases and J lost 0 bases. CDR1 and CDR2 from the germline V gene are SEHNR and FQNEAQ (reference sequence). This CDR3 is 18 amino acids long. The CDR3 here is CASSLPPGTSGSTDTQYF. The CDR3 region has the DNA TGTGCCAGCAGCTTACCCCCGGGGACTAGCGGGAGCACAGATACGCAGTATTTT.

V and J are TRBV5-8 and TRBJ2-7, with D perhaps TRBD1 (6 bases). Trimming took 4 bases from V and 2 from J, leaving 16 bases between them. This CDR3 region has 15 residues. Per germline, CDR1 SGHTS and CDR2 YDEGEE. The chain's CDR3 is CASSPRVTGTYEQYF. CDR3 nucleotide sequence: TGTGCCAGCAGCCCGAGAGTTACAGGGACCTACGAGCAGTACTTC.

The chain has TRBV3-1 and TRBJ2-3, with TRBD1 as a possible D gene (6 bases). Per germline, CDR1 LGHDT and CDR2 YNNKEL (reference sequence). V shed 1 base and J shed 8 bases, with 10 bases lying between them. The CDR3 has 13 amino acids. In DNA, the CDR3 is TGTGCCAGCAGCCAAGGGACAGAGGGTACGCAGTATTTT. It codes for CASSQGTEGTQYF.

The chain has TRBV7-2 and TRBJ2-1, with TRBD2 identical over 7 bases. The J call may be wrong; the DNA end is better matched by TRBJ2-7. Germline assignment: CDR1 SGHTA and CDR2 FQGNSA. The CDR3 totals 14 residues. CDR3 amino acids: CASSVGGGPNEQYF. CDR3 sequence (DNA): TGTGCCAGCAGCGTTGGGGGAGGGCCTAACGAGCAGTACTTC.

The chain joins TRBV18 to TRBJ2-3; D unresolved. This CDR3 is built from 13 residues. Trimming stripped 0 bases from V and 5 bases from J, with 6 bases between. Germline-derived CDR1 and CDR2 are KGHSH and LQKENI. The DNA of the CDR3 is TGTGCCAGCTCACCACCGGGCCGAGATACGCAGTATTTT. Protein sequence: CASSPPGRDTQYF.

This chain links TRBV2 with TRBJ1-4; no reliable D call. Looked up from germline, CDR1 is SNHLY and CDR2 is FYNNEI. Trimming removed 6 bases from V and 0 bases from J, with 8 bases in between. The CDR3 totals 14 residues. The CDR3 here is CASSYRTTNEKLFF. The CDR3 DNA reads as TGTGCCAGCAGCTACAGAACAACTAATGAAAAACTGTTTTTT.

The chain has TRBV3-1 and TRBJ2-1; 10 nucleotides align to TRBD1. The end of the DNA fits TRBJ2-7 better, so the J call may be wrong. In germline, CDR1 is LGHDT, CDR2 YNNKEL (reference sequence). The CDR3 loop spans 17 amino acids. CDR3 sequence (DNA): TGTGCCAGCAGTCGTACGGGGGGACAGGGGTTCTACAATGAGCAGTACTTC. Translation gives CASSRTGGQGFYNEQYF.

The rearrangement links TRBV20-1 to TRBJ2-3, with 7 bases lining up with TRBD2. The V segment lost 6 bases and the J segment 1 base; nucleotides outside the gene matches: 7. CDR1 is DFQATT and CDR2 is SNEGSKA in the germline V gene (reference sequence). The CDR3 is made up of 14 amino acids. CDR3 coding DNA: TGCAGTGCCCTTAGCGCGGGGGGCACAGATACGCAGTATTTT. It specifies CSALSAGGTDTQYF.

This clonotype was seen a few times. The chain couples TRBV20-1 to TRBJ2-5; TRBD2 agrees at 8 bases. Germline lookup yields CDR1 DFQATT and CDR2 SNEGSKA (reference sequence). V shed 5 bases and J 5 bases; nucleotides not matched to a gene: 31. The CDR3 covers 21 residues. The DNA of the CDR3 is TGCAGTGCTCGATTAGCGGGGAAGAAACCTTCCTCGATTAGTTCTCTGGAGACCCAGTACTTC. Translating gives CSARLAGKKPSSISSLETQYF.

Points on this clonotype: An end of the junction does not agree with germline; a read error may underlie this. The chain joins TRBV6-5 to TRBJ2-3; 7 nucleotides match TRBD2. The CDR3 has 16 amino acids. CDR1 is MNHEY and CDR2 is SVGAGI in the germline V gene. The CDR3, as DNA: TGTGCCAGCACCCCCGTCGCTCGGGAGGACACAGATGCGCAGTATTTT. This sequence encodes CASTPVAREDTDAQYF.

As DNA, the CDR3 is TGTGCCAGCAGCTCACACCTGAACACTGAAGCTTTCTTT. Translating gives CASSSHLNTEAFF. The V and J genes are TRBV14 and TRBJ1-1; D ambiguous. The CDR3 has 13 amino acids. Germline CDR1 and CDR2: SGHDN and FVKESK. Trimming left V 5 bases short and J 0 bases short, with 7 bases between.